This T cell receptor beta chain was sequenced during a study of Graves' ophthalmopathy and Graves' hyperthyroidism. The overall study: Peripheral blood (taken before any treatment) was collected at initial diagnosis. Study-level points and caveats: Blood contained most expanded thyroid clonotypes exceeding 0.001 frequency. Its predictions of ophthalmopathy progression gave the model 60% to 71% sensitivity and roughly 72% specificity.

The CDR3 has 14 residues. Germline V gives CDR1 SGHRS, CDR2 YFSETQ. Trimming removed 4 bases from V and 6 bases from J; junction bases left unmatched: 9. RNA transcripts served as template for amplifying TCR beta CDR3 sequences. The first round was an RT-PCR with HTBI primers, and the second round was a multiplex PCR. TCRdb called the multiplex PCR reads again in MiXCR, with one record for every CDR3 protein. This table holds 650,000 to 900,000 distinct CDR3 sequences, 40% found once. A few counts support this clonotype. Its antigen is as yet unknown. This sequence joins TRBV5-1 and TRBJ1-2; 7 nucleotides align to TRBD1. The receptor was derived from an adult man with Graves' ophthalmopathy. Material: peripheral blood. This CDR3 reads CASSRLSTGNGYTF. Written as DNA, the CDR3 is TGCGCCAGCAGCCGTCTCTCGACAGGGAATGGCTACACCTTC.